This T cell receptor (beta chain) was sequenced for a study of blood T cells in healthy people across ages. The use of a sample-barcoded 5' primer and a J-beta primer mix characterized a second PCR of 7 to 11 cycles. TCRdb re-derived calls from the 5' RACE reads in MiXCR, one entry per CDR3 protein. The table lists 1.5 million to 2 million distinct CDR3 sequences, just under 50% of them singletons. Overall study results and limits: The diversity estimates, figures obtained from one million T cells, were considered underestimates. Strong correlation was found linking TCR beta diversity to naive T cell percentage.

This clonotype appeared a few times. The antigen remains undetermined. Trimming stripped 6 bases from V and 6 bases from J, with 16 bases between. Per the germline V gene, CDR1 is MNHNS and CDR2 is SASEGT. This CDR3 is built from 14 residues. Sequenced: blood. The clonotype originates from a woman aged 40-49 years in good health. The chain recombines TRBV6-1 with TRBJ2-3; a weak D match, TRBD1 (6 bases). CDR3 sequence reads: CASRTGHRMDTQYF. CDR3 in DNA: TGTGCCAGCAGGACAGGTCACCGGATGGATACGCAGTATTTT.